The clone carrying this TCR beta chain was recorded many times. Its antigen remains unknown. The data stem from a study of identical twins. The study's findings and limits: Twins' surplus sharing was weaker for beta out-of-frame sequences.

CDR3 size: 14 residues. Germline V CDR1 and CDR2: MDHEN, SYDVKM. Trimming removed 8 bases from V and 0 bases from J; junction bases left unmatched: 4. cDNA molecules carried unique molecular identifiers, and template switching added a universal primer site. TCRdb ran MiXCR on the 5' RACE reads and lists one entry per CDR3 protein. The table lists hundreds of thousands of distinct CDR3 sequences, approximately 13% of them singletons. These data were also reused for a study on yellow fever vaccine responses in identical twins.

The TCR comes from a woman between 18 and 29 years old in good health. The chain has TRBV28 and TRBJ2-7; 10 positions agree with TRBD2. Specimen: CD8+ T cells sorted from blood. The CDR3 bases are TGTGCCAGCCGGACTAGCGGAACCTCCTACGAGCAGTACTTC. It translates to CASRTSGTSYEQYF.